Sequencing of this TCR beta chain was carried out in a study of early T cells in non-severe SARS-CoV-2 infection. Study as a whole: RNA in bulk from unsorted whole blood was sequenced, and chains were unpaired.

This clonotype was detected many times. The library protocol tagged individual cDNA molecules with unique molecular identifiers. One entry per CDR3 protein, called by TCRdb with MiXCR from the 5' RACE reads. The data contain about 52,000 distinct CDR3 sequences, approximately 7.6% of them seen just once; the ten biggest clones take up about 4%. The CDR3 has 14 residues. V lost 4 bases and J 2 bases, leaving 12 bases between the germline ends. Germline lookup yields CDR1 SGHAT and CDR2 FQNNGV. Sequencing was performed on whole blood. This clonotype originated in an adult who was a healthcare worker with PCR-confirmed SARS-CoV-2 infection or an uninfected control (not recorded which). The gene calls are TRBV11-2 and TRBJ2-7, with D possibly being TRBD1 (5 bases). The CDR3 reads CASSSIARAYEQYF. The CDR3 DNA follows: TGTGCCAGCAGCTCAATTGCCAGGGCCTACGAGCAGTACTTC.